The clone carrying this TCR beta chain was counted many times. Amplified regions were TCR beta CDR3 sequences from RNA transcripts. HTBI primers were employed in a first-round RT-PCR of the TCR CDR3. Each CDR3 protein gets one entry after TCRdb re-called the multiplex PCR reads with MiXCR. This table holds about 350,000 distinct CDR3 sequences, about 20% found once. This sample stems from a study of T cells in Graves' hyperthyroidism and ophthalmopathy. CDR1 is MNHEY and CDR2 is SVGAGI in the germline V gene. The CDR3 runs 17 residues. V lost 2 bases, J lost 1 base, and 17 bases lay in between. The chain uses TRBV6-5 and TRBJ1-1; D possibly corresponds to TRBD1 (6 bases). This TCR derives from a young woman with Graves' hyperthyroidism. Sequencing input: blood. The CDR3 nucleotides are TGTGCCAGCAGTTACGGTTCAGGCCAGGGGTGGAACACTGAAGCTTTCTTT. This translates into CASSYGSGQGWNTEAFF.